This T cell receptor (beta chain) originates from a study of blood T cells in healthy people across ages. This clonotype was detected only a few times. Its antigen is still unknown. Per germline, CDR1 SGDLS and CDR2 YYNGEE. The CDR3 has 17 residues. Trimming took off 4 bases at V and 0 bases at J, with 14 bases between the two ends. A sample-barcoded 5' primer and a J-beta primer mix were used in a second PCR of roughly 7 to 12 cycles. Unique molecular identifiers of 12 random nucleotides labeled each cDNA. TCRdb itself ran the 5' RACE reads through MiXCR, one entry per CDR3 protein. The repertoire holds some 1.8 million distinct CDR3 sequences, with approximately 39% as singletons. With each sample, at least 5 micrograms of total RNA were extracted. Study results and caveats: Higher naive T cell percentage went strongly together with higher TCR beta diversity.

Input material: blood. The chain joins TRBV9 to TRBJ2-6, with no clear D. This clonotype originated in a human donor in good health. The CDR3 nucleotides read TGTGCCAGCAGCCGAAAAGTTGCCAGCTCTGGGGCCAACGTCCTGACTTTC. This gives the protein CASSRKVASSGANVLTF.